This T cell receptor (beta chain) was profiled in a study of vaccination and CD4 T cells after COVID-19. Whole-study findings and limits: Post-vaccination reactive clonotypes (median 38) did not differ significantly from post-infection (under 22).

Cultured CD4+ T-cell DNA underwent Oncomine TCR Beta short-read sequencing. TCRdb called the PCR reads again in MiXCR, with one record for every CDR3 protein. Of approximately 11,000 distinct CDR3 sequences in the sample, approximately 62% were seen once. V lost 1 base, J lost 3 bases, and 16 bases lay in between. The CDR3 spans 17 residues. Per germline, CDR1 SGHTA and CDR2 FQGNSA. To note about this clonotype: As yet, its antigen is unknown.

The treatment denotes: roughly ten-day PBMC culture with coronavirus spike peptide pools or control peptides (ViraFEST assay). Cultures got half-medium changes with IL-2 on days 3 and 7. This TCR came from a human donor who had recovered from COVID-19. The chain is built from TRBV7-2 and TRBJ1-5; the D gene is possibly TRBD1 (6 bases). Sequenced input: CD4+ T cells from blood, cultured in vitro. In DNA, the CDR3 is TGTGCCAGCAGCTTAGGGGCCCACAGGGCGAACAATCAGCCCCAGCATTTT. Encoded protein: CASSLGAHRANNQPQHF.